This TCR beta chain originates from a study of T cell changes during pregnancy in multiple sclerosis. Profiling relied on immunoSEQ multiplex PCR, and the TCRdb table lists in-frame clones only, not all of them. The table has more than 35,000 clones, roughly nine tenths seen once; the top ten hold around 0.47%. CDR1 and CDR2 from the germline V gene are SGHTA and FQGTGA. Deletions cut 2 bases from V and 0 bases from J, with 14 bases between. CDR3 size: 17 residues. The sequence was obtained from a female donor in good health, enrolled as a control in a pregnancy study. This chain uses TRBV7-3 with TRBJ2-1; tentatively, D is TRBD1 (5 bases). Sequencing used CD4+ T cells from peripheral blood mononuclear cells, obtained in the first trimester of pregnancy. The CDR3 DNA sequence: TGTGCCAGCAGCTTACGTGGGGCCGCGAGCTCCTACAATGAGCAGTTCTTC. Its translation: CASSLRGAASSYNEQFF.